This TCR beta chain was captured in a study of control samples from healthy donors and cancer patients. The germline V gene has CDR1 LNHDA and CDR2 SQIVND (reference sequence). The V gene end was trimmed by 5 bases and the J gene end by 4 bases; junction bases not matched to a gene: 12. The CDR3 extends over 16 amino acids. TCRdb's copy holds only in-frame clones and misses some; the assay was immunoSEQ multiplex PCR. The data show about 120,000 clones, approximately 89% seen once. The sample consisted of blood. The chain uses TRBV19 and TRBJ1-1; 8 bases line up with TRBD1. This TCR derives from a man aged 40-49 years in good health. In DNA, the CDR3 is TGTGCCAGTAGTCCCAGGGACAGGAATATGATCACTGAAGCTTTCTTT. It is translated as CASSPRDRNMITEAFF.